This T cell receptor (beta chain) comes out of a study of PD-L1 blockade in urothelial cancer. Looking at the study overall: At 6 weeks and at 3 weeks (second dose) after treatment start, blood was analyzed.

Described time point: pretreatment peripheral blood. Patients presented with locally advanced or metastatic urothelial carcinoma. Pretreatment sampling and on-treatment sampling together yielded between 1 and 8 samples for each patient. Synthetic templates analogous to TCR were spiked into all PCRs individually. Profiled with immunoSEQ multiplex PCR; TCRdb holds only in-frame clones, not every one. The sample lists roughly 67,000 clones; 86% were seen once. The sequencing used PBMCs, collected around atezolizumab (anti-PD-L1) treatment. The TCR was taken from a man between 60 and 75 years old with urothelial cancer.

CDR3 DNA: TGTGCCAGCAGCCTTGTGGGACAATCTGGCTACACCTTC. It translates to CASSLVGQSGYTF. This chain links TRBV11-3 with TRBJ1-2, with D possibly being TRBD1 (6 bases). V was trimmed by 5 bases and J by 7 bases, leaving 14 bases between them. Germline V gives CDR1 SGHNT, CDR2 YENEEA. This CDR3 spans 13 amino acids.